Sequencing of this T cell receptor (beta chain) was carried out in a study of CD8 T cells in ankylosing spondylitis (dated by TCRdb to the late 2010s). At the level of the whole study: T cell receptor beta repertoires were profiled in healthy donors and ankylosing spondylitis patients so that disease-linked TCR variants could be found. The whole study cohort included about a hundred healthy donors and some 27 ankylosing spondylitis patients. Peripheral blood was sampled, and synovial fluid was additionally collected from ankylosing spondylitis patients.

Worth noting for this clonotype: Its antigen is still unknown. No base quality values were provided; no much bigger clone lies one nucleotide off.

TCRdb lists the instrument as Illumina HiSeq 2500. Quantitative 5'-RACE with molecular barcodes was the method used to prepare the TCR beta libraries. Under the source paper's analysis protocol: A new computational method, built on a probabilistic model of VDJ rearrangement, was used to identify disease-linked TCR variants. The public reads were reprocessed in TCRdb via fastp at Q25 and MiXCR, keeping in-frame beta chains. Each entry merges the rows of one CDR3 protein and shows their most common DNA and genes. TCRdb assigned the V and J calls; the authors' analysis was not used. Counted in this sample were around 300,000 distinct CDR3 sequences; about 15% of them appeared once. About 1.1% of the sample is in the top ten clones. Overall study outcomes, separate from this receptor: Blood from ankylosing spondylitis patients appeared to be characterized by a TCR beta motif made up of under ten highly homologous amino acid variants. A CD8+ phenotype was shown by the disease-linked clones, which were found at relatively low frequencies in peripheral blood. Some motif variants were previously reported in synovial fluid and blood of reactive arthritis patients, suggesting common disease-initiation mechanisms. Significant enrichment of the disease-linked clones was reported in matched synovial fluid samples from ankylosing spondylitis patients.

At the junction V is shortened by 6 bases and J by 2 bases; bases outside the gene matches: 12. From the cysteine up to the phenylalanine, the CDR3 has a length of 16 residues. Only the CDR3 portion is preserved as DNA: 48 bases, with reading frame beginning at the first base. In the germline V gene, CDR1 corresponds to MNHNS and CDR2 to SASEGT. Sequencing was done on a sample of blood, either unsorted or a sorted T cell fraction (not recorded which). Recombination connected TRBV6-1 to TRBJ1-2; 7 junctional bases match TRBD1. The receptor was isolated from a male donor with ankylosing spondylitis or in good health (not recorded which). For the CDR3, the sequence is CASRHRQGLGNYGYTF. The nucleotide sequence is TGTGCCAGCAGACACAGACAGGGTCTTGGGAACTATGGCTACACCTTC.